This T cell receptor (beta chain) was obtained from a study of shared clonotypes between healthy human individuals. Investigators spread the genomic DNA of each subset evenly over several immunoSEQ plates. Per the original methods: For the immunoSEQ data, sequences were junction-only without quality scores, so filtering differed. The data were produced by immunoSEQ multiplex PCR, yet TCRdb's version contains in-frame clones alone and is incomplete. The V and J calls and clone size were taken over from that table, and D and trimming were inferred from the DNA. The sample shows hundreds of thousands of clones, 95% of them seen only once. About this clone itself: No antigen is known for it.

Regarding the study as a whole: Larger richness was generally estimated for naive than memory subsets.

CDR3 length: 15 residues. The germline V gene has CDR1 SGHVS and CDR2 FNYEAQ. V lost 5 bases to trimming and J lost 0 bases; unmatched junction nucleotides: 5. Only CD45RO-negative cells positively selected for CCR7 counted as naive CD8 cells, so terminally differentiated effector memory CD45RA+ cells were excluded. There were no recent acute infections or vaccinations among the donors, who were healthy HIV-negative adults. This TCR was recovered from a woman in her 30s in good health. This chain connects TRBV7-6 to TRBJ2-7, with 9 nucleotides matching TRBD1. The source material was naive CD8+ T cells sorted from blood. As DNA, the CDR3 is TGTGCCAGCAGCCACCCGGGACAGGGCTCCTACGAGCAGTACTTC. Residues: CASSHPGQGSYEQYF.